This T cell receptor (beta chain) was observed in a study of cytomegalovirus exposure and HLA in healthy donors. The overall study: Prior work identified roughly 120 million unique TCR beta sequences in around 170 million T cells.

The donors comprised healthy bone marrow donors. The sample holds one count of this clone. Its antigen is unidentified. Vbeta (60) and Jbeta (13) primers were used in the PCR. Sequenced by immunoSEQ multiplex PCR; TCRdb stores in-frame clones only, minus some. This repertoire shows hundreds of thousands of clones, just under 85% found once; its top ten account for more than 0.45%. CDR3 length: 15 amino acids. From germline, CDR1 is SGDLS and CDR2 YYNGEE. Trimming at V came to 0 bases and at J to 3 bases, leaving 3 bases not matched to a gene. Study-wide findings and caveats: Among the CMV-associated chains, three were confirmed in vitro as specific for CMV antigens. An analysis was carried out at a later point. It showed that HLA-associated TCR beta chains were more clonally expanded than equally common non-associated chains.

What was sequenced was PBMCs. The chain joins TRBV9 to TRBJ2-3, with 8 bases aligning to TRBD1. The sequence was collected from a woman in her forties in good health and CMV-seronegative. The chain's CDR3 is CASSVEQGATDTQYF. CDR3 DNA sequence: TGTGCCAGCAGCGTAGAGCAGGGGGCAACAGATACGCAGTATTTT.